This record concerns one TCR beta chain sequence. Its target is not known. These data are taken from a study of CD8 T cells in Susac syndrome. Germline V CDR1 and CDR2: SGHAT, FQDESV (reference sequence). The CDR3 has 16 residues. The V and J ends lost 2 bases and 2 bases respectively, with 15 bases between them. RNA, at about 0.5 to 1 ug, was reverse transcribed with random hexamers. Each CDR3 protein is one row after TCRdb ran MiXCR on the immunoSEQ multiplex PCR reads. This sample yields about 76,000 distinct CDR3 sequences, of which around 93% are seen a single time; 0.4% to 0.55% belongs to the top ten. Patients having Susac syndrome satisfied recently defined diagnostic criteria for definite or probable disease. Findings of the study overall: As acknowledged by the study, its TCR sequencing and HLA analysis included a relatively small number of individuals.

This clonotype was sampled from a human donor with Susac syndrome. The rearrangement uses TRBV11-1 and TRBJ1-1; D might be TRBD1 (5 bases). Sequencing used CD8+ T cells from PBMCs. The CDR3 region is CASSLPLGQGNTEAFF. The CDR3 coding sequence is TGTGCCAGCAGCTTACCCCTAGGACAAGGTAACACTGAAGCTTTCTTT.